The 14 T cell receptor beta chains in this list originate from one sample, sequenced in a study of blood T cells in healthy people across ages. Alongside a J-beta primer mix, a sample-barcoded 5' primer served in a second PCR lasting about 6 to 12 cycles. One entry per CDR3 protein, called by TCRdb with MiXCR from the 5' RACE reads. Of 1.4 million to 1.5 million distinct CDR3 sequences listed, roughly 40% are singletons. The sequenced material came from blood. These receptors originate from a woman between 18 and 29 years old in good health.

The V and J genes are TRBV24-1 and TRBJ1-2; D is unresolved. V gave up 4 bases and J gave up 8 bases, with 16 bases separating them. Germline V CDR1 and CDR2: KGHDR, SFDVKD. CDR3 size: 14 residues. This CDR3 is CATSEPVSGGGYTF. CDR3 DNA: TGTGCCACCAGTGAGCCGGTCTCCGGAGGGGGCTACACCTTC.

This chain joins TRBV24-1 and TRBJ1-1; 10 nucleotides agree with TRBD1. The CDR3 is 14 amino acids. Unmatched junction bases numbered 2, after V lost 7 bases and J lost 1 base. Germline V gene data show CDR1 as KGHDR and CDR2 as SFDVKD. The CDR3 nucleotides are TGTGCCACCAGAGGGACAGGGGAGAACACTGAAGCTTTCTTT. Its translation: CATRGTGENTEAFF.

V usage is TRBV20-1 and J usage is TRBJ2-5, with 7 positions matching TRBD1. V dropped 2 bases and J dropped 2; count of bases not matched to a gene: 8. Germline CDR1 and CDR2: DFQATT and SNEGSKA (reference sequence). The CDR3 spans 15 residues. CDR3: CSARPGQVVQETQYF. The CDR3 DNA reads as TGCAGTGCTAGACCCGGACAGGTTGTTCAAGAGACCCAGTACTTC.

The sample holds many counts of this clonotype. The rearrangement links TRBV10-3 to TRBJ2-3; weak D call: TRBD2 (5 bases). The CDR3 runs to 15 residues. The germline V gene has CDR1 ENHRY and CDR2 SYGVKD. The V end was cut by 3 bases, the J end by 0 bases, with 10 bases between. The DNA of the CDR3 is TGTGCCATCAGTGAAGCAGGACTTAGCACAGATACGCAGTATTTT. Amino acids: CAISEAGLSTDTQYF.

The chain is built from TRBV11-2 and TRBJ2-1, with 15 bases matching TRBD2. This CDR3 region has 17 residues. Germline CDR1 and CDR2: SGHAT and FQNNGV. The junction had 7 bases not matched to a gene; V was cut back by 5 bases and J by 5 bases. The CDR3 DNA follows: TGTGCCAGCAGCCCGGGACTAGCGGGAGGTTCCCACAATGAGCAGTTCTTC. This gives the protein CASSPGLAGGSHNEQFF. The full variable domain, rest sourced from reference TRBV11-2 and TRBJ2-1, is EAGVAQSPRYKIIEKRQSVAFWCNPISGHATLYWYQQILGQGPKLLIQFQNNGVVDDSQLPKDRFSAERLKGVDSTLKIQPAKLEDSAVYLCASSPGLAGGSHNEQFFGPGTRLTVL.

The chain uses TRBV27 and TRBJ2-4, with TRBD2 matching 10 bases. The DNA end is a closer match to TRBJ2-7, so the J assignment may be wrong. The CDR3 has 16 residues. Germline V gene data show CDR1 as MNHEY and CDR2 as SMNVEV (reference sequence). Here the CDR3 reads CASSLSIAGGTYEQYF. In DNA form, the CDR3 reads TGTGCCAGCAGTTTAAGCATAGCGGGGGGAACCTACGAGCAGTACTTC.

This clonotype has a count of ten or more. The chain links TRBV9 to TRBJ1-2; D unclear. The CDR3 is 14 residues long. V was clipped by 4 bases and J by 7 bases, with 17 bases between them. Germline V lookup: CDR1 SGDLS, CDR2 YYNGEE. Written as DNA, the CDR3 is TGTGCCAGCAGCCCGCAGACCCTGGTTGCTGGCTACACCTTC. This translates into CASSPQTLVAGYTF.

This clonotype was counted a few times. The chain recombines TRBV6-5 with TRBJ1-2; 11 nucleotides agree with TRBD1. Germline values: CDR1 MNHEY, CDR2 SVGAGI. After removal of 2 bases from V and 8 bases from J, the junction contained 7 bases not matched to a gene. The CDR3 covers 15 residues. Written as DNA, the CDR3 is TGTGCCAGCAGTTACGGACAGGGGGCAGTAGGAGGCTACACCTTC. It codes for CASSYGQGAVGGYTF.

This clonotype came up once. The rearrangement uses TRBV20-1 and TRBJ2-3; D may be TRBD1 or TRBD2 (5 bases each). Trimming pared 5 bases from V and 5 bases from J, leaving 11 bases between. Germline V gives CDR1 DFQATT, CDR2 SNEGSKA (reference sequence). This CDR3 spans 12 amino acids. The CDR3 here is CSAGTNGDTQYF. The CDR3 coding sequence is TGCAGTGCTGGGACGAACGGAGATACGCAGTATTTT.

The chain uses TRBV15 and TRBJ2-1; D tentatively fits TRBD1 or TRBD2 (5 bases each). Germline lookup yields CDR1 LNHNV and CDR2 YYDKDF (reference sequence). This CDR3 has 13 residues. The germline V and J ends were trimmed by 3 bases and 8 bases, with 11 bases remaining between them. CDR3 bases: TGTGCCACCAGCAGGGGGGACCAGGATGAGCAGTTCTTC. It specifies CATSRGDQDEQFF.

This chain connects TRBV20-1 to TRBJ2-1; TRBD2 aligns across 10 bases. This CDR3 is 18 amino acids long. Trimming cost V 2 bases and J 13 bases; bases outside gene matches: 23. Germline lookup yields CDR1 DFQATT and CDR2 SNEGSKA (reference sequence). The CDR3 spells CSARPSPLAGAVEETQFF. In nucleotides, the CDR3 is TGCAGTGCTAGACCGAGCCCCCTAGCGGGGGCCGTAGAAGAGACCCAGTTCTTC.

Regarding this clonotype: The junction differs from germline at one of its ends, possibly a read error. V and J are TRBV5-1 and TRBJ2-3; 10 bases agree with TRBD2. Germline V gene lookup returns CDR1 SGHRS and CDR2 YFSETQ. The CDR3 runs to 15 residues. CDR3 sequence reads: CTSSLAASGRDTQYF. The CDR3 bases are TGCACCAGCAGCTTGGCAGCTAGCGGGAGAGATACGCAGTATTTT.

This clonotype was recorded a few times. The chain combines TRBV9 with TRBJ1-2; 7 bases map to TRBD1. The CDR3 loop spans 15 amino acids. CDR1 is SGDLS and CDR2 is YYNGEE in the germline V gene. The V segment lost 0 bases and the J segment 1 base; nucleotides outside the gene matches: 3. CDR3 bases: TGTGCCAGCAGCGTAGCTACAGGGGATAACTATGGCTACACCTTC. This sequence encodes CASSVATGDNYGYTF. Based on the CDR3 plus reference TRBV9 and TRBJ1-2, the full variable domain is DSGVTQTPKHLITATGQRVTLRCSPRSGDLSVYWYQQSLDQGLQFLIQYYNGEERAKGNILERFSAQQFPDLHSELNLSSLELGDSALYFCASSVATGDNYGYTFGSGTRLTVV.

CDR3 DNA sequence: TGTGCCACCAGTGATCAGGGACAGGGGTCAGATACGCAGTATTTT. It translates to CATSDQGQGSDTQYF. The V gene is TRBV24-1, the J gene TRBJ2-3; 10 bases line up with TRBD1. The CDR3 is made up of 15 amino acids. Germline V gene sequence: CDR1 KGHDR, CDR2 SFDVKD. Trimming cost V 3 bases and J 4 bases; bases outside gene matches: 3.